This TCR beta chain is from a study of vaccination effects on CD4 cells after COVID-19. In the study overall: Each participant was administered two doses of either the BNT162b2 or the mRNA-1273 vaccine.

The CDR3 covers 15 residues. The germline V gene has CDR1 LGHNA and CDR2 YSLEER. Trimming stripped 1 base from V and 1 base from J, with 10 bases between. The table came from immunoSEQ multiplex PCR; TCRdb's copy has only in-frame clones and leaves some out. The sample consists of about 73,000 clones, roughly 74% of them appearing once. CD4+ T cells specific for antigen were expanded with viral peptide pools by the ViraFEST assay before sequencing. CD4+ T cells were isolated after around 9 days of culture. Vaccinated recipients, who were negative for nucleocapsid antibodies, had no history of SARS-CoV-2 infection. The culture medium for 2 million or so PBMC per well included 8.5 to 10 IU/ml IL-2 and around 9.8 ug/ml peptides. Half the medium was swapped for IL-2 medium on days 3 and 7. Whole-study findings and limits: At late timepoints after vaccination, vaccine- and infection-induced clones shrank markedly.

Comment on this clone: As yet, its antigen is unknown.

The sequence came from a human donor who received a COVID-19 vaccine. This specimen consisted of CD4+ T cells from PBMCs cultured with HCoV-NL63 spike peptides, obtained before COVID-19 vaccination. This chain joins TRBV4-3 and TRBJ1-1; TRBD1 might be the D (5 bases). The CDR3 protein is CASSQAGTANTEAFF. The CDR3 nucleotides are TGCGCCAGCAGCCAAGCCGGGACGGCGAACACTGAAGCTTTCTTT.